Presented here are 4 T cell receptor beta chains from one specimen sequenced in a study of response to subunit inactivated influenza vaccine. Via MiXCR, TCRdb re-called the RT-PCR reads, giving one row per CDR3 protein. This sample has under 800,000 distinct CDR3 sequences, with around 14% found just once. The specimen was PBMCs from blood, collected about 14 days before vaccination. The receptors were gathered from a man in his fifties who received an inactivated influenza vaccine.

The rearrangement links TRBV7-2 to TRBJ2-4; 7 bases fit TRBD2. This CDR3 has 16 residues. V lost 5 bases and J lost 1; bases outside the gene matches: 8. CDR1 and CDR2 from the germline V gene are SGHTA and FQGNSA. The CDR3 protein is CASSPRALAAKNIQYF. The CDR3 DNA reads as TGTGCCAGCAGCCCACGGGCACTAGCGGCCAAAAACATTCAGTACTTC.

The chain uses TRBV7-9 and TRBJ2-1, with D possibly called TRBD1 or TRBD2 (7 bases each). CDR1 is SEHNR, CDR2 FQNEAQ, per germline (reference sequence). CDR3 size: 17 residues. Between the trimmed V and J ends, which lost 6 bases and 1 base, there was a span of 19 bases. The CDR3 spells CASSPKGGGGSYNEQFF. CDR3 DNA: TGTGCCAGCAGTCCAAAAGGGGGCGGGGGATCCTACAATGAGCAGTTCTTC. Drawing the rest from reference TRBV7-9 and TRBJ2-1, the complete variable domain is DTGVSQNPRHKITKRGQNVTFRCDPISEHNRLYWYRQTLGQGPEFLTYFQNEAQLEKSRLLSDRFSAERPKGSFSTLEIQRTEQGDSAMYLCASSPKGGGGSYNEQFFGPGTRLTVL.

The V call is TRBV20-1, the J call TRBJ1-4; 7 bases line up with TRBD1. Germline V CDR1 and CDR2: DFQATT, SNEGSKA (reference sequence). J was trimmed by 6 bases and V by 0 bases; bases with no gene match: 4. CDR3 size: 14 residues. The CDR3 nucleotides read TGCAGTGCTAGAGAAAGGCAGGGGGATGAAAAACTGTTTTTT. This codes for CSARERQGDEKLFF.

This sequence joins TRBV10-3 and TRBJ2-7; the match to TRBD1 covers 9 bases. The CDR3 length is 14 residues. V lost 4 bases and J lost 3; bases outside the gene matches: 4. Germline CDR1 reads ENHRY; CDR2 reads SYGVKD. The CDR3 nucleotides are TGTGCCATCAGTGGCGGGACAGGGAACTACGAGCAGTACTTC. This sequence encodes CAISGGTGNYEQYF.